The 18 T cell receptor beta chains below were found in one sample sequenced in a study of blood T cells in healthy people across ages. For the second PCR, which ran for roughly 7 to 11 cycles, a sample-barcoded 5' primer and a J-beta primer mix were used. Via MiXCR, TCRdb re-called the 5' RACE reads, giving one row per CDR3 protein. The sample shows about 760,000 distinct CDR3 sequences, roughly three fifths of them seen only once. Sequencing was performed on blood. The receptor set was obtained from a man aged 35-49 years in good health.

The DNA for the CDR3 is TGTGCCAGCAGTTTAAGACGGGAGAGTTATGGCTACACCTTC. Protein product: CASSLRRESYGYTF. This chain connects TRBV6-6 to TRBJ1-2; D ambiguous. Germline V gene data show CDR1 as MNHNY and CDR2 as SVGAGI (reference sequence). The CDR3 covers 14 residues. The V end was cut by 4 bases, the J end by 5 bases, with 14 bases between.

V usage is TRBV3-1 and J usage is TRBJ2-5; 8 bases are a match to TRBD2. Germline loops: CDR1 LGHDT, CDR2 YNNKEL (reference sequence). The CDR3 has 15 residues. The J segment lost 2 bases and the V segment lost 10 bases, leaving 12 bases of the junction unmatched. The CDR3 region has the DNA TGTGCCACGGCTTTGCGGGGGGACCTACAAGAGACCCAGTACTTC. Translating gives CATALRGDLQETQYF.

The rearrangement uses TRBV5-1 and TRBJ2-3; D call uncertain. Germline CDR1 is SGHRS and CDR2 is YFSETQ. The V gene lost 0 bases and the J gene lost 0 bases, with 8 bases spanning the gap. This CDR3 spans 15 amino acids. The CDR3 nucleotides are TGCGCCAGCAGCTTGGAGGCGAGAAGCACAGATACGCAGTATTTT. Encoded protein: CASSLEARSTDTQYF.

This clonotype was detected once. An end of the junction differs from the germline gene, which may be a read error. This sequence joins TRBV3-1 and TRBJ2-6; no clear D gene. The CDR3 spans 15 residues. CDR1 LGHDT and CDR2 YNNKEL come from the germline V gene (reference sequence). CDR3 sequence: CASSLQTGGTNVLTF. The CDR3, as DNA: TGTGCCAGCAGCCTACAGACGGGTGGGACCAACGTCCTGACTTTC.

The rearrangement uses TRBV7-2 and TRBJ2-1; 8 bases map to TRBD1. The CDR3 covers 16 residues. V shed 4 bases and J 5 bases; nucleotides not matched to a gene: 10. Germline CDR1 SGHTA, CDR2 FQGNSA. CDR3 region: CASSYRRGQANNEQFF. The CDR3 nucleotides read TGTGCCAGCAGCTACAGGCGGGGACAGGCTAACAATGAGCAGTTCTTC.

The V call is TRBV6-5, the J call TRBJ1-1; D unclear. Looked up from germline, CDR1 is MNHEY and CDR2 is SVGAGI. CDR3 length equals 15 residues. The V end was cut by 6 bases, the J end by 3 bases, with 17 bases between. The CDR3: CASRNPSGRYTEAFF. CDR3 sequence (DNA): TGTGCCAGCAGAAACCCCAGCGGAAGGTACACTGAAGCTTTCTTT.

The chain joins TRBV12-5 to TRBJ2-5, with TRBD2 matching over 8 bases. This CDR3 contains 13 residues. Germline CDR1 LGHNT, CDR2 FRNRAP. V was pared by 7 bases and J by 11 bases, with 12 bases of the junction left unmatched. CDR3 nucleotides: TGTGCTAGTGCCGAGCGGGGGATCAATGAGCAGTACTTC. Amino acids: CASAERGINEQYF.

The chain combines TRBV20-1 with TRBJ2-5; 11 bases are a match to TRBD2. Germline CDR1 and CDR2: DFQATT and SNEGSKA (reference sequence). This CDR3 region has 14 residues. With V trimmed by 3 bases and J by 5 bases, 5 bases remained unmatched. In DNA form, the CDR3 reads TGCAGTGCTAGGACTAGCGGGATTGGGGAGACCCAGTACTTC. Translation gives CSARTSGIGETQYF.

This rearrangement joins TRBV27 to TRBJ2-1, with D tentatively TRBD2 (6 bases). CDR1 is MNHEY and CDR2 is SMNVEV in the germline V gene (reference sequence). This CDR3 is 13 amino acids long. V lost 7 bases to trimming and J lost 1 base, with 8 bases between them. The CDR3 is CASMGGSYNEQFF. In DNA, the CDR3 is TGTGCCAGCATGGGGGGTTCCTACAATGAGCAGTTCTTC.

The chain links TRBV27 to TRBJ2-3; TRBD2 aligns across 10 bases. The V segment lost 7 bases and the J segment 8 bases; nucleotides outside the gene matches: 12. CDR1 is MNHEY, CDR2 SMNVEV, per germline (reference sequence). The CDR3 runs 15 residues. DNA of the CDR3: TGTGCCAGCATGTTGAGCGGGGGGGGTGTTGGTACGCAGTATTTT. Encoded protein: CASMLSGGGVGTQYF.

Comments on this clonotype: A junction boundary mismatches the germline segment, possibly from a read error. The rearrangement links TRBV2 to TRBJ1-2, with 7 bases matching TRBD1. This CDR3 comprises 13 residues. Germline values: CDR1 SNHLY, CDR2 FYNNEI. As DNA, the CDR3 is TGTGTCAGCAGTGGGGGACAGAACTATGGCTACACCTTC. It is translated as CVSSGGQNYGYTF. Full variable domain (missing parts from reference TRBV2 and TRBJ1-2): EPEVTQTPSHQVTQMGQEVILRCVPISNHLYFYWYRQILGQKVEFLVSFYNNEISEKSEIFDDQFSVERPDGSNFTLKIRSTKLEDSAMYFCVSSGGQNYGYTFGSGTRLTVV.

V gene TRBV15 combines with J gene TRBJ2-3; D is unresolved. The germline V gene encodes CDR1 LNHNV and CDR2 YYDKDF (reference sequence). V was cut by 0 bases and J by 6 bases, with 10 bases left in between. The CDR3 loop spans 14 amino acids. DNA of the CDR3: TGTGCCACCAGCAGAGAGGACCAAGGGGATACGCAGTATTTT. It yields the protein CATSREDQGDTQYF.

This clonotype was picked up a small number of times. The J gene is TRBJ2-7, the V gene TRBV29-1; 8 bases are shared with TRBD2. This CDR3 spans 13 amino acids. Losses at the gene ends were 5 bases for V and 4 bases for J; bases not matched to a gene: 7. The germline V gene encodes CDR1 SQVTM and CDR2 ANQGSEA. The DNA for the CDR3 is TGCAGCGTTTGGTTAGCGGGGCTGTACGAGCAGTACTTC. Its translation is CSVWLAGLYEQYF.

This clonotype was detected a few times. The V gene is TRBV29-1, the J gene TRBJ1-2, with a tentative D call TRBD1 (6 bases). The CDR3 is 12 amino acids. The germline CDR1 and CDR2 sequences are SQVTM and ANQGSEA. Trimming stripped 2 bases from V and 8 bases from J, with 12 bases between. CDR3 coding DNA: TGCAGCGTTGAAATGGGGGCTCGGGGCTACACCTTC. This translates into CSVEMGARGYTF.

The chain carries TRBV27 and TRBJ1-2; the D gene is possibly TRBD1 (6 bases). V lost 3 bases and J 4 bases, leaving 12 bases between the germline ends. The CDR3 contains 14 residues. Germline V gene data show CDR1 as MNHEY and CDR2 as SMNVEV (reference sequence). This CDR3 is CASSLTGLSYGYTF. The CDR3 bases are TGTGCCAGCAGTTTGACAGGACTTTCCTATGGCTACACCTTC.

This clonotype was observed a few times. The J gene is TRBJ1-6, the V gene TRBV29-1, with 9 bases fitting TRBD1. The V gene's germline CDR1 is SQVTM and CDR2 ANQGSEA. The J segment lost 8 bases and the V segment lost 6 bases, leaving 5 bases of the junction unmatched. This CDR3 is built from 13 residues. The CDR3 nucleotides read TGCAGCGTCCGGGACAGGGATCATTCACCCCTCCACTTT. This translates into CSVRDRDHSPLHF.

In its sample, this clonotype was seen a few times. V is TRBV5-1 and J is TRBJ1-2; D unresolved. Trimming removed 4 bases at V and 0 bases at J, with 7 bases between. The V gene's germline CDR1 is SGHRS and CDR2 YFSETQ. The CDR3 is 13 amino acids. This CDR3 is CASSDTANYGYTF. CDR3 DNA sequence: TGCGCCAGCAGCGACACAGCTAACTATGGCTACACCTTC.

The rearrangement links TRBV6-2 or TRBV6-3 to TRBJ2-7; 7 bases align to TRBD2. This CDR3 has 15 amino acids. In germline, CDR1 is MNHEY, CDR2 SVGEGT. V lost 4 bases and J lost 3; bases outside the gene matches: 9. The CDR3 bases are TGTGCCAGCAGTTCTCCCGCTGCGGGAGTCTACGAGCAGTACTTC. As protein: CASSSPAAGVYEQYF.